This T cell receptor (beta chain) is drawn from a study of CD4 T cells in relation to SARS-CoV-2 and coronaviruses. Before the COVID-19 pandemic, during about 2011-2019, CD4+ T cells were taken from unexposed donors. Isolation of CD4+ T cells took place after around 11 days in culture. As for this clone: Its antigen is unknown.

Sequencing used immunoSEQ multiplex PCR; TCRdb keeps in-frame clones, though not all of them. The sample lists 15,000 to 20,000 clones; about four fifths were seen once. V was shortened by 2 bases and J by 5 bases, with 10 bases between the two germline ends. Germline V gene sequence: CDR1 MNHEY, CDR2 SVGEGT. This CDR3 region has 15 residues. This receptor was identified in a human donor in good health. This chain links TRBV6-2 or TRBV6-3 with TRBJ1-6; D gene unclear. The sample taken for sequencing was CD4+ T cells from PBMCs, cultured in vitro. The CDR3 nucleotides read TGTGCCAGCAGTTACCCGTCAGAGCATAATTCACCCCTCCACTTT. Translation: CASSYPSEHNSPLHF.